The 7 T cell receptor beta chains given below trace back to one sample, sequenced in a study of blood T cells in healthy people across ages. A J-beta primer mix and a sample-barcoded 5' primer were used in a second PCR of roughly 6 to 12 cycles. A single record per CDR3 protein comes from TCRdb applying MiXCR to the 5' RACE reads. The repertoire holds some 730,000 distinct CDR3 sequences, about a fifth seen once, with about 20% in the top ten. Sequenced: blood. These receptors originate from a man between 65 and 85 years old in good health.

J is TRBJ2-5 and V is TRBV10-3, with D uncertain. The CDR3 consists of 13 residues. V was cut by 2 bases and J by 1 base, with 5 bases left in between. Germline lookup yields CDR1 ENHRY and CDR2 SYGVKD. The CDR3 loop is CAISEASQETQYF. The CDR3 DNA follows: TGTGCCATCAGTGAGGCTAGCCAAGAGACCCAGTACTTC.

Regarding this clonotype: Since a much larger clone is just one base distant, this may be a read error. This chain uses TRBV20-1 with TRBJ1-1; D ambiguous. The CDR3 contains 12 residues. Germline CDR1 DFQATT, CDR2 SNEGSKA (reference sequence). In DNA form, the CDR3 reads TGCAGTGCTCGACTTGGGAACCCTGAAGCTTTCTTT. Protein sequence: CSARLGNPEAFF.

J is TRBJ1-1 and V is TRBV6-1, with D tentatively TRBD1 (5 bases). This CDR3 comprises 13 residues. The germline V gene encodes CDR1 MNHNS and CDR2 SASEGT. Trimming took off 6 bases at V and 2 bases at J, with 10 bases between the two ends. CDR3 loop: CASSRDFNTEAFF. In nucleotides, the CDR3 is TGTGCCAGCAGCAGGGACTTTAACACTGAAGCTTTCTTT.

The chain is built from TRBV7-9 and TRBJ2-7; tentative D call: TRBD1 (6 bases). V was shortened by 5 bases and J by 2 bases, with 16 bases between the two germline ends. Looked up from germline, CDR1 is SEHNR and CDR2 is FQNEAQ (reference sequence). The CDR3 loop spans 15 amino acids. The DNA of the CDR3 is TGTGCCAGCAGCCAACCCGGGACAAGACCCTACGAGCAGTACTTC. Its translation: CASSQPGTRPYEQYF.

V gene TRBV5-5 combines with J gene TRBJ1-1, with D perhaps TRBD1 (5 bases). This CDR3 contains 12 residues. Per the germline V gene, CDR1 is SGHKS and CDR2 is YYEKEE (reference sequence). With 1 base removed from V and 10 bases from J, the gap between germline ends came to 11 bases. As DNA, the CDR3 is TGTGCCAGCAGCTTGTTACAGGTCGGAGCTTTCTTT. As protein: CASSLLQVGAFF.

This clonotype was found a few times. This chain uses TRBV2 with TRBJ1-4; D perhaps matches TRBD1 (5 bases). CDR3 length: 14 residues. V lost 6 bases to trimming and J lost 5 bases, with 13 bases between them. Germline CDR1 reads SNHLY; CDR2 reads FYNNEI. CDR3 protein: CASRPDIGNEKLFF. The DNA of the CDR3 is TGTGCCAGCAGGCCGGACATCGGGAATGAAAAACTGTTTTTT.

The chain recombines TRBV9 with TRBJ2-1; 13 nucleotides match TRBD2. This CDR3 contains 15 residues. Germline CDR1 is SGDLS and CDR2 is YYNGEE. V was clipped by 6 bases and J by 5 bases; unmatched bases: 5. CDR3 DNA sequence: TGTGCCAGCACCAGGACTAGCGGGGGCCACAATGAGCAGTTCTTC. Its protein is CASTRTSGGHNEQFF.